This TCR beta chain was sequenced for a study of CXCR3-negative and CXCR3-positive naive CD8 T cells. The authors made the TRB cDNA libraries by 5' RACE using UMI labels. Each CDR3 protein gets one entry in TCRdb, which reprocessed the 5' RACE reads and gives no DNA. The sample yields 49,000 or so distinct CDR3 sequences, of which the top ten take up around 0.5%. This CDR3 comprises 15 residues. Germline assignment: CDR1 SGHTA and CDR2 FQGNSA. The study's findings and limits: CXCR3 expression dropped partially after cryopreservation, and most assays relied on fresh PBMCs. Naive cells with CXCR3 showed TRB CDR3s that were more hydrophobic than those in CXCR3-negative naive cells.

With regard to this clonotype: Antigen specificity is unknown.

Approximately 320,000 cells per CD8+ T cell subset were flow-sorted in triplicate. The genes are TRBV7-2 and TRBJ2-1; the D gene TCRdb calls, TRBD1, cannot be checked with no DNA. Sequenced material: naive CXCR3+ CD8+ T cells from blood. The sample's subset: CD45RO-CCR7+CD27+CD95- naive CD8+ T cells expressing CXCR3 (TNR3+). The TCR was taken from a human donor in good health. Some clones in this sample may be carry-over from other donors' samples. The CDR3 sequence: CASSLKQGIYNEQFF.